Listed below are T cell receptor beta chains from one sample, sequenced in a study of regulatory T cells in long-lasting Graves disease. TCRdb reanalysed the multiplex PCR reads using MiXCR and keeps one entry per CDR3 protein. The sample consists of about 220,000 distinct CDR3 sequences, roughly 18% of them appearing once. These same data were also listed under a study on T cells in Graves' hyperthyroidism and ophthalmopathy.

The specimen was peripheral blood mononuclear cells (PBMCs), collected at new diagnosis, from a patient treated with antithyroid drugs. The receptor set was obtained from a woman aged 30 to 39 with Graves disease. The CDR3 runs from the conserved cysteine through the conserved F or W. The order of the fields is J gene, V gene, CDR3 length, CDR3 protein.

J gene: TRBJ2-3
V gene: TRBV5-1
CDR3 length: 15
CDR3 protein: CASSLGRASTDTQYF

J gene: TRBJ1-1
V gene: TRBV12-3/TRBV12-4
CDR3 length: 15
CDR3 protein: CASKTTGVMNTEAFF

J gene: TRBJ2-4
V gene: TRBV4-2
CDR3 length: 17
CDR3 protein: CASSQETERLAKNIQYF

J gene: TRBJ2-1
V gene: TRBV7-8
CDR3 length: 13
CDR3 protein: CASSIGTNNEQFF

J gene: TRBJ2-3
V gene: TRBV7-3
CDR3 length: 16
CDR3 protein: CASSLTGGAGTDTQYF

J gene: TRBJ2-7
V gene: TRBV7-2
CDR3 length: 15
CDR3 protein: CASSFTGASSYEQYF

J gene: TRBJ2-1
V gene: TRBV4-1
CDR3 length: 15
CDR3 protein: CASSQVPSGGGEQFF

J gene: TRBJ1-1
V gene: TRBV9
CDR3 length: 13
CDR3 protein: CASSVAQDTEAFF

J gene: TRBJ2-7
V gene: TRBV11-2
CDR3 length: 17
CDR3 protein: CASRRGGGHLLSYEQYF

J gene: TRBJ1-4
V gene: TRBV20-1
CDR3 length: 16
CDR3 protein: CSARDRGRARNEKLFF

J gene: TRBJ1-3
V gene: TRBV7-9
CDR3 length: 16
CDR3 protein: CASSPEVAVVGDTIYF

J gene: TRBJ1-5
V gene: TRBV19
CDR3 length: 16
CDR3 protein: CASSKSPPGSNKPQHF

J gene: TRBJ2-1
V gene: TRBV12-3/TRBV12-4
CDR3 length: 14
CDR3 protein: CASIKAGAGGEQFF

J gene: TRBJ2-1
V gene: TRBV19
CDR3 length: 17
CDR3 protein: CASSRWGLADPSGEQFF

J gene: TRBJ1-1
V gene: TRBV19
CDR3 length: 14
CDR3 protein: CASKPGRANTEAFF

J gene: TRBJ1-1
V gene: TRBV19
CDR3 length: 16
CDR3 protein: CASRSGTHTGTAEAFF

J gene: TRBJ2-3
V gene: TRBV2
CDR3 length: 18
CDR3 protein: CASSAGTSGGRSTDTQYF

J gene: TRBJ2-7
V gene: TRBV6-1
CDR3 length: 14
CDR3 protein: CASSLRQNSYEQYF

J gene: TRBJ1-2
V gene: TRBV10-3
CDR3 length: 17
CDR3 protein: CAISESNPGPKGYGYTF

J gene: TRBJ2-1
V gene: TRBV20-1
CDR3 length: 16
CDR3 protein: CSASSIASGRPYEQFF

J gene: TRBJ2-1
V gene: TRBV19
CDR3 length: 17
CDR3 protein: CASSIVGAAGGDNEQLF

J gene: TRBJ1-2
V gene: TRBV29-1
CDR3 length: 13
CDR3 protein: CSVEVVANYGYTF